The 5 T cell receptor beta chains below come from one sample, sequenced in a study of blood T cell repertoires in COVID-19. Method: immunoSEQ multiplex PCR; TCRdb's copy keeps in-frame clones and lacks some. The sample holds approximately 270,000 clones, around 81% seen once. Sequenced material: peripheral blood. These receptors were obtained from a person between 65 and 79 years old with COVID-19, enrolled during active disease.

The gene calls are TRBV19 and TRBJ1-1, with D hard to call. The CDR3 length is 12 residues. Germline-derived CDR1 and CDR2 are LNHDA and SQIVND (reference sequence). V gave up 3 bases and J gave up 3 bases, with 5 bases separating them. The CDR3 DNA reads as TGTGCCAGTAGTATGGGCTACACTGAAGCTTTCTTT. Translation gives CASSMGYTEAFF.

The CDR3 spells CASSFPDSSYEQYF. For the CDR3, the DNA is TGTGCCAGCAGCTTCCCGGACAGCTCCTACGAGCAGTACTTC. The chain couples TRBV7-2 to TRBJ2-7, with D possibly matching TRBD1 (6 bases). Germline CDR1 reads SGHTA; CDR2 reads FQGNSA. The CDR3 spans 14 residues. V was shortened by 3 bases and J by 0 bases, with 9 bases between the two germline ends.

This clone was observed a single time. Other DNA sequences in the sample encode the same CDR3. The CDR3 DNA sequence: TGCGCCAGCAGTGATCAGGATACCGCGAACTACGAGCAGTACTTC. As protein: CASSDQDTANYEQYF. The chain recombines TRBV5-1 with TRBJ2-7; D not certain. This CDR3 has 15 residues. V was cut by 5 bases and J by 3 bases, with 18 bases left in between. From germline, CDR1 is SGHRS and CDR2 YFSETQ.

V usage is TRBV2 and J usage is TRBJ1-6; tentatively, D is TRBD1 (5 bases). Germline values: CDR1 SNHLY, CDR2 FYNNEI. The CDR3 extends over 15 amino acids. Between the trimmed V and J ends, which lost 2 bases and 5 bases, there was a span of 10 bases. This chain's CDR3 is CASSEQGFNNSPLHF. CDR3 sequence (DNA): TGTGCCAGCAGTGAACAGGGATTCAATAATTCACCCCTCCACTTT. Full variable domain (rest looked up from reference TRBV2 and TRBJ1-6): EPEVTQTPSHQVTQMGQEVILRCVPISNHLYFYWYRQILGQKVEFLVSFYNNEISEKSEIFDDQFSVERPDGSNFTLKIRSTKLEDSAMYFCASSEQGFNNSPLHFGNGTRLTVT.

The chain couples TRBV9 to TRBJ1-2; TRBD1 is a possible D gene (5 bases). Per the germline V gene, CDR1 is SGDLS and CDR2 is YYNGEE. The V and J ends lost 3 bases and 7 bases respectively, with 13 bases between them. This CDR3 spans 13 amino acids. This CDR3 is CASSERWGRGYTF. DNA of the CDR3: TGTGCCAGCAGCGAGAGATGGGGCCGTGGCTACACCTTC.